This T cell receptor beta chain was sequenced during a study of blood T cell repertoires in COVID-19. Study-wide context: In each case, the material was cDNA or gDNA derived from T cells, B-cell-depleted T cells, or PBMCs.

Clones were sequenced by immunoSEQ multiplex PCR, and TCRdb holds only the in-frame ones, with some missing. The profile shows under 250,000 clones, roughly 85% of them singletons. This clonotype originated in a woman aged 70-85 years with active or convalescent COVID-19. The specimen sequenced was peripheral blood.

DNA for the CDR3: TGTGCCAGCAGCCTACCGGGACAGGGAGGCACTGAAGCTTTCTTT. Protein product: CASSLPGQGGTEAFF. This chain connects TRBV6-5 to TRBJ1-1, with TRBD1 matching over 9 bases. This CDR3 is 15 amino acids long. J was trimmed by 4 bases and V by 6 bases; bases with no gene match: 9. In germline, CDR1 is MNHEY, CDR2 SVGAGI.